A single sample is the source of the 7 T cell receptor beta chains below, sequenced in a study of blood T cells in healthy people across ages. Alongside a J-beta primer mix, a sample-barcoded 5' primer served in a second PCR lasting about 7 to 11 cycles. TCRdb passed the 5' RACE reads through MiXCR, listing each CDR3 protein once. Counted here are about 830,000 distinct CDR3 sequences, nearly 60% occurring once; the ten biggest clones make up approximately 21%. Specimen: blood. The receptors were gathered from a man aged 25 to 40 in good health.

The CDR3 sequence: CASSYSLDGNYGYTF. The CDR3 DNA follows: TGTGCCAGCAGTTACTCACTGGACGGTAACTATGGCTACACCTTC. This chain joins TRBV6-5 and TRBJ1-2; no firm D call. The CDR3 is made up of 15 amino acids. V lost 0 bases to trimming and J lost 1 base, with 9 bases between them. Germline CDR1 is MNHEY and CDR2 is SVGAGI.

The chain employs TRBV4-2 and TRBJ1-4, with D tentatively TRBD1 (6 bases). V gave up 2 bases and J gave up 7 bases, with 14 bases separating them. The CDR3 is 15 amino acids. Germline V gene lookup returns CDR1 LGHNA and CDR2 YNFKEQ. CDR3 residues: CASSQYGGGGEKLFF. CDR3 DNA sequence: TGTGCCAGCAGCCAATATGGGGGAGGGGGTGAAAAACTGTTTTTT.

The chain is built from TRBV3-1 and TRBJ1-2; D is uncertain. V gave up 3 bases and J gave up 4 bases, with 12 bases separating them. CDR3 length: 14 residues. Germline CDR1 reads LGHDT; CDR2 reads YNNKEL (reference sequence). The CDR3 coding sequence is TGTGCCAGCAGCCATAGCGGCAGCGTCTATGGCTACACCTTC. Protein: CASSHSGSVYGYTF.

This clonotype was detected only a few times. The rearrangement links TRBV28 to TRBJ2-5; 12 positions match TRBD2. The DNA matches TRBJ2-7 better at its end, which makes the J call doubtful. The CDR3 sequence is 15 residues long. Germline-derived CDR1 and CDR2 are MDHEN and SYDVKM. In DNA, the CDR3 is TGTGCCAGCAGTTCTACTAGCGGGAGGAGGGACGAGCAGTACTTC. As protein: CASSSTSGRRDEQYF.

This clonotype occurred a few times. The rearrangement joins TRBV7-2 to TRBJ2-5, with D unresolved. Per germline, CDR1 SGHTA and CDR2 FQGNSA. CDR3 length: 14 amino acids. V was pared by 0 bases and J by 2 bases, with 7 bases between. This CDR3 is CASSLAPRQETQYF. CDR3 nucleotides: TGTGCCAGCAGCTTAGCCCCCAGACAAGAGACCCAGTACTTC.

This clonotype occurred a few times. CDR3 coding DNA: TGTGCCACCAGTCCAGGGACAGGGGCCGACGAGCAGTACTTC. As protein: CATSPGTGADEQYF. The V call is TRBV24-1, the J call TRBJ2-7; 10 nucleotides align to TRBD1. CDR1 and CDR2 from the germline V gene are KGHDR and SFDVKD. The CDR3 contains 14 residues. The junction had 6 bases not matched to a gene; V was cut back by 6 bases and J by 5 bases.

The J gene is TRBJ2-6, the V gene TRBV6-2 or TRBV6-3, with a possible D match to TRBD1 (5 bases). Germline-derived CDR1 and CDR2 are MNHEY and SVGEGT. Trimming left V 8 bases short and J 0 bases short, with 11 bases between. The CDR3 is made up of 15 amino acids. The chain's CDR3 is CASARQFSGANVLTF. For the CDR3, the DNA is TGTGCCAGCGCCAGACAGTTCTCTGGGGCCAACGTCCTGACTTTC.